The sequence of this TCR beta chain was determined in a study of T cell responses to AZD1222 COVID-19 vaccine. The protocol was immunoSEQ multiplex PCR, while the TCRdb copy is restricted to in-frame clones and leaves out a portion. The data show 80,000 to 90,000 clones, with roughly nine tenths seen just once and approximately 5.2% held by the top ten. With respect to this clone: What it recognizes is unknown.

Points from the study as a whole: Spike-wide coverage was observed for vaccine-associated CD4 TCRs, with dominant responses at 160-218 and 743-854. The donor cohort was predominantly white British with a female majority, and clonal diversity may have been underestimated.

Germline V gene data show CDR1 as MNHNS and CDR2 as SASEGT. Trimming stripped 1 base from V and 5 bases from J, with 14 bases between. This CDR3 has 15 amino acids. This receptor was taken from an adult who received the AZD1222 COVID-19 vaccine. The J gene is TRBJ1-2, the V gene TRBV6-1; D is unresolved. The sample was peripheral blood, taken 28 days after the second AZD1222 dose. CDR3 sequence (DNA): TGTGCCAGCAGTGAAGGCGGCGGACCTGCGTATGGCTACACCTTC. Encoded protein: CASSEGGGPAYGYTF.